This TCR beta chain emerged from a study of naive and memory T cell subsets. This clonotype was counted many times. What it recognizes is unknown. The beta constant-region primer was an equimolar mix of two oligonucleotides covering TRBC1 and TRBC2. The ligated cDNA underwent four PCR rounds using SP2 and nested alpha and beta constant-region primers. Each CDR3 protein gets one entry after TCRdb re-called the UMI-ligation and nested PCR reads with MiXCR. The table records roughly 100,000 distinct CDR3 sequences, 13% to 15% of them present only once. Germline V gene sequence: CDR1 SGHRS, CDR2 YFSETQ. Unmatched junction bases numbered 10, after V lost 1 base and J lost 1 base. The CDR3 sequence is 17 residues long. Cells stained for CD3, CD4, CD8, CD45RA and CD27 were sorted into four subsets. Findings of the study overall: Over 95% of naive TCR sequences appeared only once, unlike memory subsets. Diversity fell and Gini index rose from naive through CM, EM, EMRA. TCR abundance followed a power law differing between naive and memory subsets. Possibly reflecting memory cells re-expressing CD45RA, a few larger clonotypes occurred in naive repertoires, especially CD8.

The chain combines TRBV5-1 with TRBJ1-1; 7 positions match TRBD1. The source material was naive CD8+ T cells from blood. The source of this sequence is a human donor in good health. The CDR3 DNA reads TGCGCCAGCAGCTTGCCGGAACCGGGACAGCAGAACACTGAAGCTTTCTTT. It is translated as CASSLPEPGQQNTEAFF.